Below are 3 T cell receptor beta chains sequenced from a single sample in a study of blood T cell repertoires in COVID-19. Clones were read by immunoSEQ multiplex PCR, and TCRdb kept only the in-frame ones, dropping some. Here the sample spans roughly 150,000 clones, around 77% being singletons. The specimen sequenced was peripheral blood. The receptors shown here come from a man aged 45-60 years with active or convalescent COVID-19.

The chain combines TRBV5-1 with TRBJ2-6, with a possible D match to TRBD2 (6 bases). The length of the CDR3 is 20 residues. In germline, CDR1 is SGHRS, CDR2 YFSETQ. V was clipped by 4 bases and J by 2 bases, with 25 bases between them. CDR3 sequence reads: CASSLDFPLLGEAGANVLTF. CDR3 bases: TGCGCCAGCAGCCTCGACTTCCCTCTACTCGGGGAGGCTGGGGCCAACGTCCTGACTTTC.

V gene TRBV15 combines with J gene TRBJ2-1, with 9 bases identical to TRBD2. Losses at the gene ends were 6 bases for V and 3 bases for J; bases not matched to a gene: 6. Germline assignment: CDR1 LNHNV and CDR2 YYDKDF (reference sequence). This CDR3 comprises 15 residues. The CDR3: CATSFGTSIYNEQFF. CDR3 coding DNA: TGTGCCACCAGTTTCGGGACTAGCATCTACAATGAGCAGTTCTTC.

The chain is built from TRBV19 and TRBJ1-1, with unresolved D. CDR1 and CDR2 from the germline V gene are LNHDA and SQIVND (reference sequence). Deletions cut 3 bases from V and 1 base from J, with 15 bases between. The CDR3 totals 16 residues. The DNA for the CDR3 is TGTGCCAGTAGTATTAGCGAGGGTCTGGGGAACACTGAAGCTTTCTTT. This gives the protein CASSISEGLGNTEAFF. Variable domain in full (rest from reference TRBV19 and TRBJ1-1): DGGITQSPKYLFRKEGQNVTLSCEQNLNHDAMYWYRQDPGQGLRLIYYSQIVNDFQKGDIAEGYSVSREKKESFPLTVTSAQKNPTAFYLCASSISEGLGNTEAFFGQGTRLTVV.